This T cell receptor beta chain comes out of a study of early T cells in non-severe SARS-CoV-2 infection. Study information: Unsorted whole blood bulk RNA was sequenced, with unpaired chains.

MiXCR, run by TCRdb on the 5' RACE reads, gives a single entry per CDR3 protein. Found here are about 81,000 distinct CDR3 sequences, 5% to 6.5% of them singletons; the top ten hold 6.5% to 9%. The CDR3 runs to 14 residues. Trimming stripped 3 bases from V and 2 bases from J, with 8 bases between. Germline lookup yields CDR1 MDHEN and CDR2 SYDVKM. Findings and caveats of the study: Anti-spike CD8 responses were favored in VDJdb matching, and private and CD4 specificities were missed.

This clonotype appeared many times. What it recognizes is unknown. Sequenced sample: whole blood. V is TRBV28 and J is TRBJ2-1; D is perhaps TRBD2 (5 bases). The clonotype originates from an adult who was a healthcare worker with PCR-confirmed SARS-CoV-2 infection or an uninfected control (not recorded which). The CDR3 nucleotides are TGTGCCAGCAGTTTCTCCGGGGCCTACAATGAGCAGTTCTTC. Its protein is CASSFSGAYNEQFF.